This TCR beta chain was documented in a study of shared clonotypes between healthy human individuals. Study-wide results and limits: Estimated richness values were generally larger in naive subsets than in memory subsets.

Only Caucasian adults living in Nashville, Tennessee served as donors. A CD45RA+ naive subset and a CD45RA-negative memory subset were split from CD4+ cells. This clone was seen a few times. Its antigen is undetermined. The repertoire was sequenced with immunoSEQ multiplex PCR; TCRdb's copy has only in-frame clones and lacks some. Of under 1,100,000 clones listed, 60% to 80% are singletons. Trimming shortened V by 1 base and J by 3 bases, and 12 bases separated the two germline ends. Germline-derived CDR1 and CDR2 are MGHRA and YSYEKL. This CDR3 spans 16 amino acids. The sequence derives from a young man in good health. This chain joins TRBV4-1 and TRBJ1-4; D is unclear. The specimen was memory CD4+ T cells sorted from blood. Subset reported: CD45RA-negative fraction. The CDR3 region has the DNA TGCGCCAGCAGCCAAGGCGCCGGGTTTGCTAATGAAAAACTGTTTTTT. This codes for CASSQGAGFANEKLFF.